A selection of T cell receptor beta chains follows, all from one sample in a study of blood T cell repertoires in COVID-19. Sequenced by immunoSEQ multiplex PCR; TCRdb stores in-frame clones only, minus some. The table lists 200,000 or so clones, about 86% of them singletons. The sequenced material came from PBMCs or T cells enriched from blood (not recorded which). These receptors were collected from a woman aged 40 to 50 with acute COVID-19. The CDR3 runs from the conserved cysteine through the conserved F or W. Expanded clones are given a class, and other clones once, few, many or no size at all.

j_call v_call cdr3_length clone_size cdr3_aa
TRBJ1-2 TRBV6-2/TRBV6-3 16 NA CASSYSVPGDLYGYTF
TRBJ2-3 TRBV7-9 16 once CASSLEASVSTDTQYF
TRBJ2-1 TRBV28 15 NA CASSLTSGSPNEQFF
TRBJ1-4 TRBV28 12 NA CASSPLREKLFF
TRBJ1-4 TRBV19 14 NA CASSTLQRNEKLFF
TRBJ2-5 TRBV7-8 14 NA CASSLLAGGETQYF
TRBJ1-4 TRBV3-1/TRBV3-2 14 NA CASSNGQGAKYLFF
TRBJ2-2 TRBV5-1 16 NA CASSLSTGANTGELFF
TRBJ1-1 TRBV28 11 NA CASNLNTEAFF
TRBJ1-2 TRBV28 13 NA CASSLSSDYGYTF
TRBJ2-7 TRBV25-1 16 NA CASSEWGQGFSYEQYF
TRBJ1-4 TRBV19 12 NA CASSWSPGQLFF
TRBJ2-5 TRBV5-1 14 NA CASSFGGVEETQYF
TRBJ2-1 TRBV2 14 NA CASSEDRIYNEQFF
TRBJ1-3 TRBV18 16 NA CASSLATASSGNTIYF
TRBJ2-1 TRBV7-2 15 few CASSFTSAHYNEQFF
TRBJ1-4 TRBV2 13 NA CASSERRNEKLFF
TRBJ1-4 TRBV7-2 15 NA CASSLGQGAGEKLFF
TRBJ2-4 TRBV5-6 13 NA CASSRRGLGIQYF
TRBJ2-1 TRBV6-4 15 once CASSEGGLSLNEQFF
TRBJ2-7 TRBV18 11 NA CASRGYYEQYF
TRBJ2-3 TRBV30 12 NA CAWGRDTHTQYF
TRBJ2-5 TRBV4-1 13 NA CASSQDWAETQYF
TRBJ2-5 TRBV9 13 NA CASTDGQQETQYF
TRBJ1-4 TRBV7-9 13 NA CASRGGLDEKLFF
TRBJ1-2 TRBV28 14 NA CASSLWTGDSGYTF
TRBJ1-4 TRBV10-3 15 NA CAISEMDRANEKLFF
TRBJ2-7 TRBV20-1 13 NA CSASSGTGGEQYF
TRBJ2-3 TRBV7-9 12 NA CASSLGPDTQYF
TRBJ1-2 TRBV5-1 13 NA CASSSTGPYGYTF
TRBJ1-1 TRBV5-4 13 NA CASSSRQAREAFF
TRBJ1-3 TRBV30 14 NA CAWSRQVYGNTIYF
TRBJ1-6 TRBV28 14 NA CASSLDRENSPLHF
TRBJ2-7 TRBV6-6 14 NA CASSLTGGWYEQYF
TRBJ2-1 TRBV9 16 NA CASSVDSRGSYNEQFF
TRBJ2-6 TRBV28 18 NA CASSSLWGAGSGANVLTF
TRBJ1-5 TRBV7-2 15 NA CASSSDRDSNQPQHF
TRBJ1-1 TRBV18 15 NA CASSTLGQGQTEAFF
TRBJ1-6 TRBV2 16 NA CASSEMAGVNNSPLHF
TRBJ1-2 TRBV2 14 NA CASSEVGDNYGYTF